Below, 17 T cell receptor beta chains from the same sample are listed, as sequenced in a study of T cells in Graves' hyperthyroidism and ophthalmopathy. TCR beta CDR3 regions were amplified from RNA transcripts. Using the HTBI primer set, a first-round RT-PCR was run on the TCR CDR3. Each CDR3 protein is one row after TCRdb ran MiXCR on the multiplex PCR reads. The sample shows roughly 350,000 distinct CDR3 sequences, roughly 15% of them seen only once. Sample: blood. Every receptor here comes from a woman aged 25 to 45 with Graves' ophthalmopathy.

This clonotype has at least ten counts. The chain combines TRBV27 with TRBJ1-1, with D tentatively TRBD1 (5 bases). CDR3 size: 14 residues. V gave up 2 bases and J gave up 7 bases, with 14 bases separating them. Germline lookup yields CDR1 MNHEY and CDR2 SMNVEV (reference sequence). CDR3 sequence: CASSLKGTAGEAFF. CDR3 DNA: TGTGCCAGCAGTTTAAAAGGGACGGCAGGTGAAGCTTTCTTT.

In nucleotides, the CDR3 is TGTGCCAGTAGTATTCGATTGTTCTATGAAGCTTTCTTT. It yields the protein CASSIRLFYEAFF. The chain recombines TRBV19 with TRBJ1-1; D gene unclear. V lost 3 bases to trimming and J lost 7 bases, with 12 bases between them. Germline values: CDR1 LNHDA, CDR2 SQIVND (reference sequence). The CDR3 has 13 residues.

This clonotype was found many times. This sequence joins TRBV12-3 or TRBV12-4 and TRBJ2-1; possible D gene TRBD2, 5 bases. CDR3 length: 14 residues. V lost 6 bases, J lost 10 bases, and 19 bases lay in between. The CDR3 nucleotides are TGTGCCAGCAGCCCCGGGTATGGAGGCGTGGAGCAGTTCTTC. Protein product: CASSPGYGGVEQFF.

The chain couples TRBV29-1 to TRBJ2-5; tentatively, D is TRBD2 (7 bases). Between the trimmed V and J ends, which lost 4 bases and 5 bases, there was a span of 11 bases. This CDR3 comprises 12 residues. CDR1 is SQVTM, CDR2 ANQGSEA, per germline. CDR3 sequence: CSVAGGRETQYF. Here the CDR3 DNA reads TGCAGCGTTGCCGGGGGGCGGGAGACCCAGTACTTC.

This clonotype was recorded many times. The rearrangement links TRBV6-1 to TRBJ1-5; D is ambiguous. The CDR3 extends over 15 amino acids. The V end lost 1 base, the J end lost 1 base, and 8 bases lay between the germline ends. The germline CDR1 and CDR2 sequences are MNHNS and SASEGT. The CDR3 DNA reads TGTGCCAGCAGTGAAGGACGGATAAGCAATCAGCCCCAGCATTTT. Translating it yields CASSEGRISNQPQHF.

This clonotype was counted many times. The V gene is TRBV6-5, the J gene TRBJ2-2; TRBD1 aligns across 9 bases. With V trimmed by 0 bases and J by 5 bases, 7 bases remained unmatched. The CDR3 covers 17 residues. Germline lookup yields CDR1 MNHEY and CDR2 SVGAGI. This CDR3 reads CASSYSRTGDITGELFF. The CDR3 region has the DNA TGTGCCAGCAGTTACTCGCGGACAGGGGATATTACCGGGGAGCTGTTTTTT.

There are a few counts of this clonotype. V gene TRBV7-6 combines with J gene TRBJ2-2; D is undetermined. CDR1 SGHVS and CDR2 FNYEAQ come from the germline V gene. Trimming stripped 6 bases from V and 4 bases from J, with 15 bases between. The length of the CDR3 is 15 residues. As DNA, the CDR3 is TGTGCCAGCAGTATGAGCAGTGGTGGCACCGGGGAGCTGTTTTTT. Its translation: CASSMSSGGTGELFF.

Regarding this clonotype: A clone one base away is much larger, so this may be a read error. This rearrangement joins TRBV20-1 to TRBJ2-5; 7 bases are a match to TRBD2. From germline, CDR1 is DFQATT and CDR2 SNEGSKA (reference sequence). This CDR3 has 15 residues. V shed 3 bases, J shed 5 bases, and the junction held 12 bases outside the gene matches. Written as DNA, the CDR3 is TGCAGTGCTAGTGGGAGGGCCGGGGTTTGGGAGACCCAGTACTTC. Translating it yields CSASGRAGVWETQYF.

The chain couples TRBV29-1 to TRBJ2-1; 9 nucleotides match TRBD1. Trimming took 7 bases from V and 8 from J; bases not matched to a gene: 9. This CDR3 is built from 13 residues. Germline V CDR1 and CDR2: SQVTM, ANQGSEA. The CDR3 spells CSGTGTGFYEQFF. CDR3 bases: TGCAGCGGGACCGGGACAGGGTTTTATGAGCAGTTCTTC.

This clonotype was seen a handful of times. The chain is built from TRBV4-1 and TRBJ1-5; possible D gene TRBD1, 5 bases. The CDR3 totals 17 residues. CDR1 is MGHRA and CDR2 is YSYEKL in the germline V gene. V shed 1 base and J shed 0 bases, with 13 bases lying between them. The DNA of the CDR3 is TGCGCCAGCAGCCAAGGCGGGGTCGGGGGTAGCAATCAGCCCCAGCATTTT. This gives the protein CASSQGGVGGSNQPQHF.

The rearrangement joins TRBV18 to TRBJ2-1; 7 bases match TRBD1. The germline gives CDR1 KGHSH, CDR2 LQKENI. J lost 0 bases, V lost 3 bases, and 5 bases had no gene match. The CDR3 has 16 amino acids. CDR3 in amino acids: CASSPTGTDSYNEQFF. The CDR3 DNA reads TGTGCCAGCTCACCCACCGGGACAGACTCCTACAATGAGCAGTTCTTC. Variable domain in full (rest from reference TRBV18 and TRBJ2-1): NAGVMQNPRHLVRRRGQEARLRCSPMKGHSHVYWYRQLPEEGLKFMVYLQKENIIDESGMPKERFSAEFPKEGPSILRIQQVVRGDSAAYFCASSPTGTDSYNEQFFGPGTRLTVL.

This clonotype came up a few times. This chain uses TRBV4-1 with TRBJ2-3; 8 nucleotides line up with TRBD1. CDR1 is MGHRA and CDR2 is YSYEKL in the germline V gene. The ends lost 1 base at V and 3 bases at J; junction bases unmatched: 6. This CDR3 comprises 16 residues. The CDR3 nucleotides are TGCGCCAGCAGCCAAGTAACCGGGACAGGTACAGATACGCAGTATTTT. Translation: CASSQVTGTGTDTQYF.

This clonotype was seen many times. The chain recombines TRBV28 with TRBJ2-7; TRBD2 matches at 7 bases. From germline, CDR1 is MDHEN and CDR2 SYDVKM. V lost 2 bases and J lost 0; bases outside the gene matches: 4. CDR3 length: 15 residues. CDR3 DNA: TGTGCCAGCAGTTTACCCCGCGGGAGCTCCTACGAGCAGTACTTC. Protein sequence: CASSLPRGSSYEQYF.

Of note for this clonotype: Since a much larger clone is just one base distant, this may be a read error. The V call is TRBV28, the J call TRBJ1-4; no definite D call. The germline CDR1 and CDR2 sequences are MDHEN and SYDVKM. The CDR3 covers 13 residues. V was trimmed by 10 bases and J by 4 bases, leaving 13 bases between them. The CDR3 sequence is CATQNSYNEKLFF. CDR3 DNA sequence: TGTGCCACCCAGAACAGTTATAATGAAAAACTGTTTTTT.

Remarks on this clonotype: A read error may explain this, as a much larger clone is one base away. The chain has TRBV28 and TRBJ2-3, with 10 bases identical to TRBD2. The junction had 9 bases not matched to a gene; V was cut back by 2 bases and J by 7 bases. Germline CDR1 MDHEN, CDR2 SYDVKM. This CDR3 is 16 amino acids long. The CDR3 DNA is TGTGCCAGCAGTTTAGAGCGGGGGGGCCAAGGATATACGCAGTATTTT. This codes for CASSLERGGQGYTQYF. The variable domain in full, completed from reference TRBV28 and TRBJ2-3, reads DVKVTQSSRYLVKRTGEKVFLECVQDMDHENMFWYRQDPGLGLRLIYFSYDVKMKEKGDIPEGYSVSREKKERFSLILESASTNQTSMYLCASSLERGGQGYTQYFGPGTRLTVL.

This clonotype was counted many times. The J gene is TRBJ2-1, the V gene TRBV7-9; D may match TRBD1 or TRBD2 (5 bases each). Deletions cut 1 base from V and 7 bases from J, with 14 bases between. Per germline, CDR1 SEHNR and CDR2 FQNEAQ (reference sequence). The CDR3 consists of 15 residues. The CDR3 sequence: CASSLGRAGLNEQFF. CDR3 DNA: TGTGCCAGCAGCTTAGGGCGGGCAGGGTTGAATGAGCAGTTCTTC.

At least ten counts were recorded for this clonotype. The chain uses TRBV3-1 and TRBJ2-3, with TRBD2 matching over 8 bases. Per germline, CDR1 LGHDT and CDR2 YNNKEL (reference sequence). The CDR3 has 17 residues. Trimming cost V 1 base and J 3 bases; bases outside gene matches: 9. The DNA of the CDR3 is TGTGCCAGCAGCCAAGTTCGCGGGGGGTATTCAACAGATACGCAGTATTTT. Residues: CASSQVRGGYSTDTQYF.